Listed here are 3 T cell receptor beta chains from one sample, sequenced in a study of blood T cell repertoires in COVID-19. The assay was immunoSEQ multiplex PCR, and TCRdb's table has in-frame clones only and misses some. This table has approximately 150,000 clones, approximately 88% appearing once. The source material was peripheral blood. These receptors all stem from a human donor in a cohort sampled during active COVID-19.

For the CDR3, the DNA is TGTGCCAGCTCACCAGGGGCGCAAAGAAACATTCAGTACTTC. Translated, it gives CASSPGAQRNIQYF. The rearrangement uses TRBV18 and TRBJ2-4, with a tentative D call TRBD1 (5 bases). The CDR3 covers 14 residues. The germline V gene has CDR1 KGHSH and CDR2 LQKENI. Trimming removed 2 bases at V and 6 bases at J, with 11 bases between.

This clone was picked up a small number of times. The chain carries TRBV10-3 and TRBJ1-1; TRBD1 might be the D (6 bases). Germline V lookup: CDR1 ENHRY, CDR2 SYGVKD. Trimming removed 5 bases at V and 8 bases at J, with 6 bases between. The CDR3 is made up of 10 amino acids. The CDR3 bases are TGTGCCATCAGTACAGGGGAAGCTTTCTTT. Protein sequence: CAISTGEAFF.

This chain uses TRBV18 with TRBJ2-1; 8 bases agree with TRBD1. Germline V gene sequence: CDR1 KGHSH, CDR2 LQKENI. V lost 3 bases and J lost 5; bases outside the gene matches: 9. The CDR3 sequence is 16 residues long. DNA for the CDR3: TGTGCCAGCTCACCGGGGGCAGGGGGCACGGACAATGAGCAGTTCTTC. Its protein is CASSPGAGGTDNEQFF.